The clone carrying this T cell receptor (beta chain) was seen only a few times. What it binds is not known. It was about 10 milliliters of peripheral blood that were drawn from each donor. The data stem from a study of blood T cells in healthy people across ages. Study findings and constraints: Investigators treated diversity estimates from one million T cells as underestimates. Naive and antigen-experienced cells could not be conclusively compared, given unsorted PBMCs.

A sample-barcoded 5' primer and a J-beta primer mix were used in a second PCR of roughly 7 to 12 cycles. TCRdb re-analysed the 5' RACE reads in MiXCR, keeping a single row per CDR3 protein. The sample includes some 880,000 distinct CDR3 sequences, roughly 40% seen only once; the top ten take approximately 12%. CDR3 length: 16 amino acids. V lost 2 bases, J lost 7 bases, and 6 bases stayed unmatched. The germline gives CDR1 KGHDR, CDR2 SFDVKD. This receptor was taken from a man between 18 and 35 years old in good health. Sequencing was performed on blood. The chain uses TRBV24-1 and TRBJ2-1; 11 bases align to TRBD2. Here the CDR3 DNA reads TGTGCCACCAGTGATTCTTTAGCGGGGGGGCGGAATGAGCAGTTCTTC. Residues: CATSDSLAGGRNEQFF.